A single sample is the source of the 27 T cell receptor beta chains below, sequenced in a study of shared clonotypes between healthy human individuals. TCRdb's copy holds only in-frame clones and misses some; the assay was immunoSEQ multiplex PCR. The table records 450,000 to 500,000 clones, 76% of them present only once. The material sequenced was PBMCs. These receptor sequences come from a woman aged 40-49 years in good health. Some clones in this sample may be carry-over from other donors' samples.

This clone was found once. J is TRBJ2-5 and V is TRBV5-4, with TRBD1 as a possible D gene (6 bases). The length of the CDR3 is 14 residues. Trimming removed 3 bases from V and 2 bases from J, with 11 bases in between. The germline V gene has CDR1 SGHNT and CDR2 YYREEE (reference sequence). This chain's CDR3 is CASSSSGTQETQYF. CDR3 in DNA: TGTGCCAGCAGCTCCTCCGGGACACAAGAGACCCAGTACTTC.

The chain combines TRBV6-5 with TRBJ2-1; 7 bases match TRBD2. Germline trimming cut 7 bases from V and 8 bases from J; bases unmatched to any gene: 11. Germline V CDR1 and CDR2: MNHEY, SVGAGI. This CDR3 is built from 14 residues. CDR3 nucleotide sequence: TGTGCCAGCACCTCAGGCGGGAGTCGGGATGAGCAGTTCTTC. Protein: CASTSGGSRDEQFF.

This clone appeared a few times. The DNA for the CDR3 is TGTGCCAGCAGCTTAAACGAGGCAGATACGCAGTATTTT. Translation: CASSLNEADTQYF. This rearrangement joins TRBV7-2 to TRBJ2-3; no reliable D call. Germline V gene data show CDR1 as SGHTA and CDR2 as FQGNSA. This CDR3 region has 13 residues. V dropped 2 bases and J dropped 4 bases, with 7 bases sitting between them.

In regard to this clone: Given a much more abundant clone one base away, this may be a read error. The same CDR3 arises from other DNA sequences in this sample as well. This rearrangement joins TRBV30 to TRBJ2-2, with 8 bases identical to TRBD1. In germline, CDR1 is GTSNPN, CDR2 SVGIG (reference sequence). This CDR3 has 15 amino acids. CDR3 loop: CAWSLSDRDTGELFF. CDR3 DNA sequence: TGTGCCTGGAGCCTTTCGGACAGGGACACTGGGGAGCTGTTTTTT. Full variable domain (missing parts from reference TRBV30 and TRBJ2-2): SQTIHQWPATLVQPVGSPLSLECTVEGTSNPNLYWYRQAAGRGLQLLFYSVGIGQISSEVPQNLSASRPQDRQFILSSKKLLLSDSGFYLCAWSLSDRDTGELFFGEGSRLTVL.

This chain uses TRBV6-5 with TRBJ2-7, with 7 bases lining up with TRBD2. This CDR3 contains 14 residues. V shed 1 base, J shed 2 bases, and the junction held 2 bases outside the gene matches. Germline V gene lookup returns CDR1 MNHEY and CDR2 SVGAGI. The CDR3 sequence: CASSYLRGTYEQYF. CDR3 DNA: TGTGCCAGCAGTTACTTGCGGGGGACCTACGAGCAGTACTTC.

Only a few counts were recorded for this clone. As DNA, the CDR3 is TGCAGCGTTGATGTTGGGGGACAGGGGTACGAGCAGTACTTC. This codes for CSVDVGGQGYEQYF. The chain combines TRBV29-1 with TRBJ2-7, with 10 bases fitting TRBD1. CDR1 SQVTM and CDR2 ANQGSEA come from the germline V gene. Trimming removed 3 bases from V and 4 bases from J; junction bases left unmatched: 6. The CDR3 contains 14 residues.

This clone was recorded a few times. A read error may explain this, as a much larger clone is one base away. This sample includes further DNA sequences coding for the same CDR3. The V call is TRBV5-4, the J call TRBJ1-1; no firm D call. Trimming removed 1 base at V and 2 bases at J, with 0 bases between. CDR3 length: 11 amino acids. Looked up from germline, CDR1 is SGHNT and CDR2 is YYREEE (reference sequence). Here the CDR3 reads CASSLNTEAFF. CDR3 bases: TGTGCCAGCAGCTTGAACACTGAAGCTTTCTTT.

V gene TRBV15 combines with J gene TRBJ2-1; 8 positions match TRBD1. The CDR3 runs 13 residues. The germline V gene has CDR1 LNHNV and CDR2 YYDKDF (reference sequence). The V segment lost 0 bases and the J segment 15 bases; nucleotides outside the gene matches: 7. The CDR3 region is CATSRDPTGVSFF. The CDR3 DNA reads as TGTGCCACCAGCAGAGACCCGACAGGGGTGTCGTTCTTC.

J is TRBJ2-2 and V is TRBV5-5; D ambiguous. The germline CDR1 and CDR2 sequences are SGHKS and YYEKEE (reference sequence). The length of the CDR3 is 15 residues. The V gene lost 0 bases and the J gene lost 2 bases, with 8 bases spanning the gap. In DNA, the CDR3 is TGTGCCAGCAGCTTGGGTCCCCTCAACACCGGGGAGCTGTTTTTT. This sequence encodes CASSLGPLNTGELFF.

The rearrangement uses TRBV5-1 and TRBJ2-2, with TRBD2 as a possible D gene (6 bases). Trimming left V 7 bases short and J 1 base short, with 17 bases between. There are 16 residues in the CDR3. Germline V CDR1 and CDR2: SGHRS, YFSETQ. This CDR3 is CASGSRTTKNTGELFF. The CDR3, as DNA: TGCGCCAGCGGCTCCCGGACTACCAAGAACACCGGGGAGCTGTTTTTT.

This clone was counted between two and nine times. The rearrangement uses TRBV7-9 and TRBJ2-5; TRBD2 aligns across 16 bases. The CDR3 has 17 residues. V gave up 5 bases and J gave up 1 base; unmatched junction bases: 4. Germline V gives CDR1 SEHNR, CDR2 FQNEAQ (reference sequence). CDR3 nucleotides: TGTGCCAGCAGCCCGGGACTAGCGGGAGGGACCCAAGAGACCCAGTACTTC. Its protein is CASSPGLAGGTQETQYF.

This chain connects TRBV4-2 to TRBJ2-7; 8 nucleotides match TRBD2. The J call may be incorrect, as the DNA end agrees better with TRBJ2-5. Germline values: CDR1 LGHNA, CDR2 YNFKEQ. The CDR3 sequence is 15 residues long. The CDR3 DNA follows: TGTGCCAGCAGCCAAACGGGAGGGCCCCAGGAGACCCAGTACTTC. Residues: CASSQTGGPQETQYF.

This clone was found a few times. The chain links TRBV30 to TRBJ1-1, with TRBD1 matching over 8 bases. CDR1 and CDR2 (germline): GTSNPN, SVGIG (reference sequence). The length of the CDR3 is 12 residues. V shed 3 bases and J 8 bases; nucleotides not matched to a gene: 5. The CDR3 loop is CAWRQRTGEAFF. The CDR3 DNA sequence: TGTGCCTGGAGACAACGGACAGGGGAAGCTTTCTTT.

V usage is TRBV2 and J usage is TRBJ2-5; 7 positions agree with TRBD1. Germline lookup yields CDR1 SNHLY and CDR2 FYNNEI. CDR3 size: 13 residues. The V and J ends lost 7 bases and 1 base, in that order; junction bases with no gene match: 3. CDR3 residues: CASIDRAQETQYF. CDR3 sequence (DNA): TGTGCCAGCATCGACAGGGCCCAAGAGACCCAGTACTTC. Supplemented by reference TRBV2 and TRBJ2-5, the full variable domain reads EPEVTQTPSHQVTQMGQEVILRCVPISNHLYFYWYRQILGQKVEFLVSFYNNEISEKSEIFDDQFSVERPDGSNFTLKIRSTKLEDSAMYFCASIDRAQETQYFGPGTRLLVL.

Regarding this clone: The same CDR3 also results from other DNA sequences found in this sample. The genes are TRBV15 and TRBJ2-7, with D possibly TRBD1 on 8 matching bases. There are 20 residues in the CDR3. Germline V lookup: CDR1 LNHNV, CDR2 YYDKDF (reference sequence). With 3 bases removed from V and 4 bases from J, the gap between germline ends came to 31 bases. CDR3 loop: CATSRDRDWGAGPHRYEQYF. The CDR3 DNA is TGTGCCACCAGCAGGGACAGGGATTGGGGAGCGGGACCGCATCGGTACGAGCAGTACTTC.

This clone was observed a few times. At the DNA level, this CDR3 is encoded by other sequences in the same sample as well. The CDR3 coding sequence is TGCGCCAGCTGGGCGACACAAAACACCGGGGAGCTGTTTTTT. It translates to CASWATQNTGELFF. This chain uses TRBV5-1 with TRBJ2-2; no clear D gene. V lost 7 bases and J 2 bases, leaving 12 bases between the germline ends. The length of the CDR3 is 14 residues. CDR1 is SGHRS, CDR2 YFSETQ, per germline.

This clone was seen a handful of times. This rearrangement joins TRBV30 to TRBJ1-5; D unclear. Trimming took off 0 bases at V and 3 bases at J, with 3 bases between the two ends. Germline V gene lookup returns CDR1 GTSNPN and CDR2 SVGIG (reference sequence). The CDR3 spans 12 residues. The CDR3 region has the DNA TGTGCCTGGAGTGTCCCCAATCAGCCCCAGCATTTT. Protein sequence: CAWSVPNQPQHF.

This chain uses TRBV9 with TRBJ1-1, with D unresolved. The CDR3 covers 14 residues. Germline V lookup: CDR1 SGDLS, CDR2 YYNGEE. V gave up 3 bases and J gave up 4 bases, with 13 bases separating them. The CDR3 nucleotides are TGTGCCAGCAGCGCTGCCGAGGGAGGCACTGAAGCTTTCTTT. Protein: CASSAAEGGTEAFF.

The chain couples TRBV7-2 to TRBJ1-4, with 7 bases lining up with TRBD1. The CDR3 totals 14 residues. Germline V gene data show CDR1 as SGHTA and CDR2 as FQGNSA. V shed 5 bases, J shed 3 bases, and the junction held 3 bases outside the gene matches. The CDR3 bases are TGTGCCAGCAGCGCCGGGACAGCTAATGAAAAACTGTTTTTT. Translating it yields CASSAGTANEKLFF.

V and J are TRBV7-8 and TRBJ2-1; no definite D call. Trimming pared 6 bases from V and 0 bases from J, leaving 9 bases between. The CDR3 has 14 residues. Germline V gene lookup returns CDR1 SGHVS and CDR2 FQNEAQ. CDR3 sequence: CASRLRSSYNEQFF. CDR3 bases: TGTGCCAGCAGATTGCGAAGCTCCTACAATGAGCAGTTCTTC. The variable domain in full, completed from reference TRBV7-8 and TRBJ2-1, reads GAGVSQSPRYKVAKRGQDVALRCDPISGHVSLFWYQQALGQGPEFLTYFQNEAQLDKSGLPSDRFFAERPEGSVSTLKIQRTQQEDSAVYLCASRLRSSYNEQFFGPGTRLTVL.

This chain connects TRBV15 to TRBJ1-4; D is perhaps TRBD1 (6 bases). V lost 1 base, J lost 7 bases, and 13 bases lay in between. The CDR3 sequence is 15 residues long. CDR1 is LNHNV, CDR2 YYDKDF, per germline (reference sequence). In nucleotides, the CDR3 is TGTGCCACCAGCAGAGTTCAGGGGTCGCCTGAAAAACTGTTTTTT. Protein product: CATSRVQGSPEKLFF.

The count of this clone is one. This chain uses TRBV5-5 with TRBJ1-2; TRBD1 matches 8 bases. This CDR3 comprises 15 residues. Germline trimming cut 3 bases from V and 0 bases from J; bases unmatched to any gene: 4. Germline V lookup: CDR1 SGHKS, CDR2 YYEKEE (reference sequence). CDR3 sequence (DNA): TGTGCCAGCAGCTCAAACAGGGGGACTAACTATGGCTACACCTTC. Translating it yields CASSSNRGTNYGYTF.

The CDR3 DNA reads TGCAGCGTTGTGGAGGGGGTTACTGAAGCTTTCTTT. This gives the protein CSVVEGVTEAFF. This chain uses TRBV29-1 with TRBJ1-1; D perhaps matches TRBD1 (6 bases). Trimming left V 4 bases short and J 5 bases short, with 11 bases between. The CDR3 spans 12 residues. The germline CDR1 and CDR2 sequences are SQVTM and ANQGSEA.

The CDR3 region is CASKGEGEWTEAFF. DNA for the CDR3: TGTGCCAGTAAGGGGGAAGGGGAGTGGACTGAAGCTTTCTTT. This sequence joins TRBV19 and TRBJ1-1, with D possibly matching TRBD1 (6 bases). Germline assignment: CDR1 LNHDA and CDR2 SQIVND (reference sequence). The V gene lost 7 bases and the J gene lost 5 bases, with 17 bases spanning the gap. This CDR3 is built from 14 residues.

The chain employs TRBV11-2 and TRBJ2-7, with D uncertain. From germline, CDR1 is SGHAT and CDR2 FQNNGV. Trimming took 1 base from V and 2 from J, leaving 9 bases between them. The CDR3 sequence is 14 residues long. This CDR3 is CASSLAPETYEQYF. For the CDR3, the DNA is TGTGCCAGCAGCTTAGCGCCGGAGACCTACGAGCAGTACTTC.

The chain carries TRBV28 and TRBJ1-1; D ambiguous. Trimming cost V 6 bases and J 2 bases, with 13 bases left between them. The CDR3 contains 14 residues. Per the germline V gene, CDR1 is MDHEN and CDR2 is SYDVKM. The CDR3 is CASRPSLENTEAFF. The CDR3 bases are TGTGCCAGCAGGCCAAGCCTGGAAAACACTGAAGCTTTCTTT.

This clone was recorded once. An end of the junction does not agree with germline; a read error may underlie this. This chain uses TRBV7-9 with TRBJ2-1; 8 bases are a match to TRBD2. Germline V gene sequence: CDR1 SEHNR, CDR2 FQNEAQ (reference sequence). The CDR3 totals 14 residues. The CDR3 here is CASSLAGPYNEQFF. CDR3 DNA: TGTGCCAGCAGTTTAGCGGGACCCTACAATGAGCAGTTCTTC.